The 12 T cell receptor beta chains presented below share a single source sample, sequenced in a study of T cell clonotyping in hematopoietic cell transplantation. Time point reported: recipient sample about 28 days before transplant, after cytoreduction. Libraries were prepared by immunoSEQ multiplex PCR; TCRdb keeps only in-frame clonotypes and omits some of them. The top ten hold around 1.5% of the sample, which has 35,000 to 45,000 clones, around 95% seen once. The sequenced sample was peripheral blood mononuclear cells, obtained before stem cell transplant. Every receptor here comes from a man between 35 and 55 years old with chronic myeloid leukemia. Some clones in this sample may be carry-over from other donors' samples.

The chain couples TRBV5-4 to TRBJ2-2; a weak D match, TRBD2 (7 bases). CDR1 and CDR2 (germline): SGHNT, YYREEE (reference sequence). The CDR3 is made up of 16 amino acids. V gave up 3 bases and J gave up 4 bases, with 16 bases separating them. CDR3: CASSSPGGASTGELFF. In nucleotides, the CDR3 is TGTGCCAGCAGCTCGCCGGGGGGCGCGAGCACCGGGGAGCTGTTTTTT.

A single count supports this clone. This chain links TRBV4-1 with TRBJ2-6; 7 nucleotides align to TRBD1. From germline, CDR1 is MGHRA and CDR2 YSYEKL. With V trimmed by 4 bases and J by 2 bases, 2 bases remained unmatched. The length of the CDR3 is 15 residues. CDR3 DNA: TGCGCCAGCAGCCCTACAGGGGCTGGGGCCAACGTCCTGACTTTC. Protein sequence: CASSPTGAGANVLTF.

This sequence joins TRBV7-9 and TRBJ2-7; no reliable D call. CDR1 is SEHNR and CDR2 is FQNEAQ in the germline V gene (reference sequence). This CDR3 region has 13 residues. Trimming left V 5 bases short and J 0 bases short, with 8 bases between. The chain's CDR3 is CASSRIDSYEQYF. The CDR3 DNA is TGTGCCAGCAGCCGAATCGACTCCTACGAGCAGTACTTC. Using reference TRBV7-9 and TRBJ2-7 for the parts outside the CDR3, the full variable domain is DTGVSQNPRHKITKRGQNVTFRCDPISEHNRLYWYRQTLGQGPEFLTYFQNEAQLEKSRLLSDRFSAERPKGSFSTLEIQRTEQGDSAMYLCASSRIDSYEQYFGPGTRLTVT.

This clone was seen only once. The chain is built from TRBV4-1 and TRBJ1-2; TRBD1 might be the D (6 bases). This CDR3 has 15 residues. V gave up 4 bases and J gave up 1 base, with 13 bases separating them. Germline lookup yields CDR1 MGHRA and CDR2 YSYEKL. CDR3 region: CASSLFRGVNYGYTF. CDR3 sequence (DNA): TGCGCCAGCAGCCTCTTTAGGGGGGTTAACTATGGCTACACCTTC.

The gene calls are TRBV11-3 and TRBJ2-7; maybe TRBD1 (6 bases). Germline lookup yields CDR1 SGHNT and CDR2 YENEEA. This CDR3 region has 13 residues. V dropped 5 bases and J dropped 4 bases, with 12 bases sitting between them. CDR3: CASSPLTGYEQYF. The DNA of the CDR3 is TGTGCCAGCAGCCCCCTCACAGGGTACGAGCAGTACTTC.

This clone was observed a single time. The J gene is TRBJ1-5, the V gene TRBV9; D is uncertain. Germline lookup yields CDR1 SGDLS and CDR2 YYNGEE. V dropped 0 bases and J dropped 7 bases, with 8 bases sitting between them. The CDR3 consists of 13 residues. CDR3 coding DNA: TGTGCCAGCAGCGTAGAGGCGGAGCAGCCCCAGCATTTT. It specifies CASSVEAEQPQHF.

V gene TRBV7-9 combines with J gene TRBJ2-5; 7 bases are a match to TRBD2. CDR1 and CDR2 (germline): SEHNR, FQNEAQ (reference sequence). V lost 5 bases to trimming and J lost 7 bases; unmatched junction nucleotides: 16. The length of the CDR3 is 16 residues. CDR3 DNA: TGTGCCAGCAGCGGGAGGGTACGGTTCGGGGCCCCGACCCAGTACTTC. Translation gives CASSGRVRFGAPTQYF.

CDR3 in amino acids: CASSHQSDRVRYGYTF. The CDR3 DNA is TGTGCCAGCAGCCATCAATCCGACAGGGTTCGCTATGGCTACACCTTC. This chain links TRBV7-2 with TRBJ1-2; 7 bases map to TRBD1. Germline V gives CDR1 SGHTA, CDR2 FQGNSA. Trimming at V came to 5 bases and at J to 4 bases, leaving 13 bases not matched to a gene. This CDR3 comprises 16 residues. The whole variable domain, filled in from reference TRBV7-2 and TRBJ1-2, reads GAGVSQSPSNKVTEKGKDVELRCDPISGHTALYWYRQSLGQGLEFLIYFQGNSAPDKSGLPSDRFSAERTGGSVSTLTIQRTQQEDSAVYLCASSHQSDRVRYGYTFGSGTRLTVV.

The chain recombines TRBV19 with TRBJ1-1; the D is unclear. The V end was cut by 6 bases, the J end by 0 bases, with 11 bases between. This CDR3 contains 14 residues. From germline, CDR1 is LNHDA and CDR2 SQIVND (reference sequence). The DNA for the CDR3 is TGTGCCAGTAGAGGAGGAGCCCTGAACACTGAAGCTTTCTTT. Translating gives CASRGGALNTEAFF.

V gene TRBV29-1 combines with J gene TRBJ1-1; possible D gene TRBD1, 5 bases. Germline lookup yields CDR1 SQVTM and CDR2 ANQGSEA. The CDR3 spans 13 residues. V gave up 8 bases and J gave up 2 bases, with 15 bases separating them. CDR3 protein: CSTRDGDNTEAFF. The CDR3 DNA reads TGCAGCACTAGGGACGGCGATAACACTGAAGCTTTCTTT.

The chain has TRBV6-5 and TRBJ2-4, with D uncertain. Trimming took off 4 bases at V and 2 bases at J, with 9 bases between the two ends. The CDR3 runs to 14 residues. Germline-derived CDR1 and CDR2 are MNHEY and SVGAGI. The CDR3 DNA is TGTGCCAGCAGTTCCCCGGGTTCCAAAAACATTCAGTACTTC. It is translated as CASSSPGSKNIQYF.

V and J are TRBV30 and TRBJ1-2; 9 nucleotides agree with TRBD1. The ends lost 2 bases at V and 6 bases at J; junction bases unmatched: 7. Germline V gene sequence: CDR1 GTSNPN, CDR2 SVGIG (reference sequence). The CDR3 has 14 residues. The CDR3, as DNA: TGTGCCTGGAGTCCGGACAGGGGAGGTGATGGCTACACCTTC. This translates into CAWSPDRGGDGYTF.